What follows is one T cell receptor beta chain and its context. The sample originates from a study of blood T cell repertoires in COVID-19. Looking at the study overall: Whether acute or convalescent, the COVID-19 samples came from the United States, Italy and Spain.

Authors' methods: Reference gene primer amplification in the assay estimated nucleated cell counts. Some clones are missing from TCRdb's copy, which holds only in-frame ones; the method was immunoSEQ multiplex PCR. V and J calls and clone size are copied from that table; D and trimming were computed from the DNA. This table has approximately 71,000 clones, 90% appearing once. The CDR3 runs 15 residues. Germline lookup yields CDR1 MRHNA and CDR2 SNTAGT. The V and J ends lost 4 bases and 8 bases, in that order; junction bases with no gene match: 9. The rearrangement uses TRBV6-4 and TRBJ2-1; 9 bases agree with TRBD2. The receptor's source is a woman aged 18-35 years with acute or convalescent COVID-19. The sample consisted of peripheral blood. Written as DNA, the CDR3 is TGTGCCAGCAGTGGTGATAGCGGGAGTAACCATGAGCAGTTCTTC. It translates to CASSGDSGSNHEQFF.